This TCR beta chain was identified during a study of beta chain features in type 1 diabetes. Whole-study results and caveats: Across all four CD4+ subsets, people with type 1 diabetes showed modestly shorter TCRB CDR3s. Sequencing used cDNA, and cells with high TCR expression could therefore be over-represented. Insertion counts at VDJ junctions were lower in type 1 diabetes patients, who also showed more deletions there.

A word on this clone: The target antigen is unknown.

The germline CDR1 and CDR2 sequences are MRHNA and SNTAGT. V shed 7 bases and J shed 14 bases, with 18 bases lying between them. The CDR3 sequence is 13 residues long. Expressed TCRB transcripts were sequenced after all isolated RNA was converted to cDNA. Data came from immunoSEQ multiplex PCR; TCRdb stores just in-frame clones and leaves some out. The sample contains roughly 240,000 clones, about 14% of which appear only once. Via CD45RO/CCR7/CD25/CD127/CD95/CD27, cells of the CD4+ naive, central memory, regulatory and stem cell-like memory subsets were sorted. The sequencing sample was made of naive CD4+ T cells from blood. The receptor was isolated from a middle-aged woman in good health. V gene TRBV6-4 combines with J gene TRBJ1-6, with a weak D call TRBD1 (6 bases). Here the CDR3 DNA reads TGTGCCAGCACCCCAGAACAGGGAGCAACCCTCCACTTT. Translating it yields CASTPEQGATLHF.